These T cell receptor beta chains were read from a single sample in a study of shared clonotypes between healthy human individuals. Assay: immunoSEQ multiplex PCR; the TCRdb copy retains only in-frame clones and omits some. Counted here are 2 million to 2.5 million clones, 80% to 95% occurring once; the ten biggest clones make up under 0.45%. The material sequenced was naive CD4+ T cells from PBMCs. The receptors come from a young man in good health. Some clones in this sample may be carry-over from other donors' samples. Each CDR3 is given with its conserved first and last residue. The order of the fields is clone size, V gene, J gene, D gene, CDR3 DNA, CDR3 protein. D genes are given only for firm matches. The size of a clone is reported for some rows only, either as once, few or many, or as a class for expanded clones.

-	TRBV5-4	TRBJ1-5	TRBD1	TGTGCCAGCAGCTTAAACAGGGGGCGCAATCAGCCCCAGCATTTT	CASSLNRGRNQPQHF
once	TRBV7-2	TRBJ2-7	TRBD2	TGTGCCAGCAGCCTACGGCCTAGCGGGACCTACGAGCAGTACTTC	CASSLRPSGTYEQYF
-	TRBV27	TRBJ2-3	TRBD1	TGTGCCAGCAGTAAAACCTACAGGGGGACAGATACGCAGTATTTT	CASSKTYRGTDTQYF
-	TRBV2	TRBJ2-4	TRBD2	TGTGCCAGCAGTGATATAGCGGGAAGCAAAAACATTCAGTACTTC	CASSDIAGSKNIQYF
-	TRBV5-4	TRBJ2-5	-	TGTGCCAGCAGCTTGGGAAGGGGCCAGCAAGAGACCCAGTACTTC	CASSLGRGQQETQYF
once	TRBV6-6	TRBJ1-2	TRBD1	TGTGCCAGCAGTCAACTGACAGGGGGGAACTATGGCTACACCTTC	CASSQLTGGNYGYTF
-	TRBV11-1	TRBJ1-1	TRBD1	TGTGCCAGCAGCTTGGAGACAGGGAGAAAAACTGAAGCTTTCTTT	CASSLETGRKTEAFF
-	TRBV14	TRBJ2-1	TRBD2	TGTGCCAGCAGCCACGAAACTAGCGGGAGAGTAAATGAGCAGTTCTTC	CASSHETSGRVNEQFF
-	TRBV5-1	TRBJ2-7	-	TGCGCCAGCAGCTTCGGCGGGAATTACTACGAGCAGTACTTC	CASSFGGNYYEQYF
-	TRBV7-3	TRBJ2-1	-	TGTGCCAGCAGCGCCCCCCTCCGCAGGCCCGAATCCTACAATGAGCAGTTCTTC	CASSAPLRRPESYNEQFF
-	TRBV10-3	TRBJ2-1	-	TGTGCCATCAGTGAGTCCAGAGGGGTTGGTTCCTACAATGAGCAGTTCTTC	CAISESRGVGSYNEQFF
once	TRBV27	TRBJ1-1	-	TGTGCCAGCAGTTTGGCACAGGGCTCCACTGAAGCTTTCTTT	CASSLAQGSTEAFF
-	TRBV27	TRBJ2-5	TRBD2	TGTGCCAGCAGTTCTCCCTCGTCGACTAGCGGGAGTTGGGGGACCCAGTACTTC	CASSSPSSTSGSWGTQYF
-	TRBV28	TRBJ1-1	-	TGTGCCAGCAGTTTTCCCCGGGGGTGGGGCGCTTTCTTT	CASSFPRGWGAFF
-	TRBV4-2	TRBJ2-7	-	TGTGCCAGCAGCCGGGGGCAGGCCGCCTACGAGCAGTACTTC	CASSRGQAAYEQYF
-	TRBV6-5	TRBJ1-1	-	TGTGCCAGCAGCCGAAAACGGGACGGGTCCTATGAAGCTTTCTTT	CASSRKRDGSYEAFF
-	TRBV19	TRBJ2-7	-	TGTGCCAGTAGTGTTCGGGGCCCATCCCCTTACGAGCAGTACTTC	CASSVRGPSPYEQYF
-	TRBV6-5	TRBJ1-2	-	TGTGCCAGCAGAGTTACGTCGAGGGGGGGCTACACCTTC	CASRVTSRGGYTF
once	TRBV27	TRBJ2-2	-	TGTGCCAGCAGTTTATTTGGAAGGGCGGACACCGGGGAGCTGTTTTTT	CASSLFGRADTGELFF
-	TRBV25-1	TRBJ1-1	-	TGTGCCAGCGGGAGGGGAGTTGAAGCTTTCTTT	CASGRGVEAFF
-	TRBV19	TRBJ2-1	TRBD2	TGTGCCAGTAGTGTCCCCCAGGCGACAGCGGGGATGGGTGCCTACAATGAGCAGTTCTTC	CASSVPQATAGMGAYNEQFF
-	TRBV5-4	TRBJ2-3	-	TGTGCCAGCAGCTTGGACAGAATCACAGATACGCAGTATTTT	CASSLDRITDTQYF
-	TRBV7-6	TRBJ2-5	-	TGTGCCAGCAGCTGGGCCAGCGAGTACCAAGAGACCCAGTACTTC	CASSWASEYQETQYF
-	TRBV29-1	TRBJ2-3	TRBD2	TGCAGCGTTGTAAGCGGGAACACAGATACGCAGTATTTT	CSVVSGNTDTQYF
-	TRBV5-1	TRBJ2-7	-	TGCGCCAGCAAAACAGGGACGGTGTCGATCGAGCAGTACTTC	CASKTGTVSIEQYF
-	TRBV7-8	TRBJ1-5	TRBD1	TGTGCCAGCGGCCGGGACAGCTTTTATAGCAATCAGCCCCAGCATTTT	CASGRDSFYSNQPQHF
-	TRBV27	TRBJ2-7	-	TGTGCCAGCAGTGCCCGGGACGGGGGCCAGGGACAGTACTTC	CASSARDGGQGQYF
-	TRBV9	TRBJ2-1	-	TGTGCCAGGGGCAATGAGCAGTTCTTC	CARGNEQFF
few	TRBV4-1	TRBJ1-2	-	TGCGCCAGCAGCCAAGAAGGGGCATGGCCGAGGTTCTATGGCTACACCTTC	CASSQEGAWPRFYGYTF
-	TRBV2	TRBJ1-3	-	TGTGCCAGCAGTGAAGCGGGAAACACCATATATTTT	CASSEAGNTIYF
-	TRBV6-1	TRBJ2-7	TRBD2	TGTGCCAGCAGTGAAGGACCTAGCGGGAACTACGAGCAGTACTTC	CASSEGPSGNYEQYF
-	TRBV4-3	TRBJ1-1	TRBD1	TGCGCCAGCAGCACGAGAGACAGGGACCACACTGAAGCTTTCTTT	CASSTRDRDHTEAFF
-	TRBV28	TRBJ2-1	-	TGTGCCAGCAGTTTACCTAGTACCAAACAGTTCTTC	CASSLPSTKQFF
-	TRBV28	TRBJ2-3	TRBD2	TGTGCCAGCCTTAGCGGGAGTGGGCCAGATACGCAGTATTTT	CASLSGSGPDTQYF
-	TRBV7-2	TRBJ2-2	-	TGTGCCAGCAGCGCAGGGAACACCGGGGAGCTGTTTTTT	CASSAGNTGELFF
-	TRBV10-2	TRBJ1-2	-	TGCGCCAGCAGCGCCACGAGGGACAACTATGGCTACACCTTC	CASSATRDNYGYTF
-	TRBV27	TRBJ2-1	-	TGTGCCAGCAGTTCGACAGCTGACTCCTACAATGAGCAGTTCTTC	CASSSTADSYNEQFF
-	TRBV19	TRBJ1-3	TRBD1	TGTGCCAGTATCCTACAGGGGGCAGCTGGAAACACCATATATTTT	CASILQGAAGNTIYF
-	TRBV15	TRBJ1-3	-	TGTGCCACCAGCAGAGGGGGAGGATCCGGAAACACCATATATTTT	CATSRGGGSGNTIYF
few	TRBV13	TRBJ1-2	-	TGTGCCAGCACCGGGATCTATGGCTACACCTTC	CASTGIYGYTF
-	TRBV28	TRBJ2-2	TRBD1	TGTGCCAGCAGTCCGGGCGGGACAGGGCAAATCGGGGAGCTGTTTTTT	CASSPGGTGQIGELFF
-	TRBV14	TRBJ2-1	-	TGTGCCAGCAGCCAAGCTAGGGCCAATGAGCAGTTCTTC	CASSQARANEQFF
-	TRBV7-9	TRBJ2-1	-	TGTGCCAGCAGCCCAAGGGGGAACTCTGGGAATGAGCAGTTCTTC	CASSPRGNSGNEQFF
-	TRBV5-6	TRBJ2-3	-	TGTGCCAGCAGCTTCCCCCTCAAATCCACAGATACGCAGTATTTT	CASSFPLKSTDTQYF
once	TRBV7-3	TRBJ2-3	-	TGTGCCAGCAGCCCTGGGACTCCAAATACGCAGTATTTT	CASSPGTPNTQYF
-	TRBV19	TRBJ1-3	-	TGTGCCAGTAGTATAGAGAGACGTGGAAACACCATATATTTT	CASSIERRGNTIYF
-	TRBV18	TRBJ2-1	-	TGTGCCAGCTCACCAGAGGGGTGGGGTACCAATGAGCAGTTCTTC	CASSPEGWGTNEQFF
-	TRBV28	TRBJ2-2	TRBD1	TGTGCCAGCAGTCCAAGGACAGGGCCGAACACCGGGGAGCTGTTTTTT	CASSPRTGPNTGELFF